This T cell receptor (beta chain) was recorded in a study of blood T cells in healthy people across ages. Study-level points and caveats: There was no known CMV status for donors, so expanded clonotype changes were possibly confounded.

The individuals who served as donors were healthy Caucasians living in Russia, aged roughly 6 to 100. Note on this clonotype: Its antigen remains unidentified.

CDR1 and CDR2 from the germline V gene are SGDLS and YYNGEE. Trimming took 3 bases from V and 7 from J, leaving 16 bases between them. This CDR3 comprises 15 residues. Primed by a sample-barcoded 5' primer and a J-beta primer mix, a second PCR proceeded for 7 to 11 cycles. Each CDR3 protein is one row after TCRdb ran MiXCR on the 5' RACE reads. The data hold some 940,000 distinct CDR3 sequences, with about 27% observed a single time. These records were also assigned to another study, of T cells of mothers and their children.

This TCR was sampled from a woman in her forties in good health. Material: blood. The rearrangement joins TRBV9 to TRBJ1-4, with unresolved D. The CDR3 reads CASSAVFGPGEKLFF. CDR3 coding DNA: TGTGCCAGCAGCGCTGTTTTTGGCCCCGGTGAAAAACTGTTTTTT.